This TCR beta chain was sequenced during a study of T cell repertoires in cytomegalovirus infection. Study as a whole: Matching HLA type, along with CMV infection, was indicated by public TCR beta signatures. Overall study findings and caveats: Dominating the ex vivo response were HLA-C-restricted CMV-specific TCR beta clonotypes.

Comment on this clonotype: The target antigen is unknown.

TCRdb ran MiXCR on the reads and lists one entry per CDR3 protein. The sample includes around 530,000 distinct CDR3 sequences, about 30% of them seen just once. Input material: PBMCs. The source is a human donor in good health (CMV status not recorded). Some clones in this sample may be carry-over from other donors' samples.

This CDR3 reads CSVGWTSGHEQYF. The CDR3 DNA sequence: TGCAGCGTTGGGTGGACTAGCGGGCACGAGCAGTACTTC. The chain recombines TRBV29-1 with TRBJ2-7; 11 bases line up with TRBD2. The V segment lost 4 bases and the J segment 5 bases; nucleotides outside the gene matches: 4. This CDR3 is 13 amino acids long. The germline V gene encodes CDR1 SQVTM and CDR2 ANQGSEA.